Presented here are 31 T cell receptor beta chains from one specimen sequenced in a study of blood T cell repertoires in COVID-19. Assay: immunoSEQ multiplex PCR; the TCRdb copy retains only in-frame clones and omits some. The sample carries 130,000 to 150,000 clones, 85% recorded once. Material: peripheral blood. The receptors were gathered from a woman aged 40 to 50 with active or convalescent COVID-19.

This chain connects TRBV19 to TRBJ2-7; possible D gene TRBD1, 6 bases. Trimming pared 6 bases from V and 7 bases from J, leaving 13 bases between. The CDR3 contains 12 residues. Germline values: CDR1 LNHDA, CDR2 SQIVND (reference sequence). The CDR3 is CASSGTPWEQYF. The DNA for the CDR3 is TGTGCCAGTAGCGGGACACCGTGGGAGCAGTACTTC.

This clone occurred once. V is TRBV4-1 and J is TRBJ2-1, with TRBD2 matching over 7 bases. Germline CDR1 MGHRA, CDR2 YSYEKL. The CDR3 contains 14 residues. Trimming took 4 bases from V and 8 from J; bases not matched to a gene: 8. This chain's CDR3 is CASSLIKGRDEQFF. The CDR3, as DNA: TGCGCCAGCAGCCTTATCAAGGGGAGGGATGAGCAGTTCTTC.

The chain employs TRBV10-3 and TRBJ1-3; 7 nucleotides agree with TRBD1. V lost 0 bases, J lost 3 bases, and 2 bases stayed unmatched. CDR1 is ENHRY and CDR2 is SYGVKD in the germline V gene. This CDR3 contains 15 residues. As DNA, the CDR3 is TGTGCCATCAGTGAGTCGCACAGGGGTGGAAACACCATATATTTT. Amino acids: CAISESHRGGNTIYF.

The chain joins TRBV28 to TRBJ1-5; D gene unclear. The CDR3 consists of 15 residues. CDR1 and CDR2 (germline): MDHEN, SYDVKM. Deletions cut 3 bases from V and 4 bases from J, with 13 bases between. The CDR3 loop reads CASSFMQALNQPQHF. CDR3 nucleotide sequence: TGTGCCAGCAGTTTCATGCAAGCCCTGAATCAGCCCCAGCATTTT.

This chain links TRBV30 with TRBJ2-7; D perhaps matches TRBD2 (6 bases). V dropped 4 bases and J dropped 1 base, with 8 bases sitting between them. The CDR3 sequence is 12 residues long. Germline lookup yields CDR1 GTSNPN and CDR2 SVGIG (reference sequence). The CDR3 here is CAWTRGSYEQYF. The CDR3 bases are TGTGCCTGGACTCGGGGGTCCTACGAGCAGTACTTC.

This clone came up once. The genes are TRBV28 and TRBJ1-2; TRBD1 is a possible D gene (6 bases). CDR3 length: 13 residues. V lost 7 bases and J 2 bases, leaving 11 bases between the germline ends. From germline, CDR1 is MDHEN and CDR2 SYDVKM. The CDR3: CASNEQGNYGYTF. The CDR3 coding sequence is TGTGCCAGCAACGAACAGGGAAACTATGGCTACACCTTC.

The V gene is TRBV10-2, the J gene TRBJ2-7; 10 nucleotides agree with TRBD1. The V and J ends lost 4 bases and 0 bases, in that order; junction bases with no gene match: 12. The CDR3 is made up of 18 amino acids. CDR1 and CDR2 (germline): WSHSY, SAAADI. The DNA for the CDR3 is TGCGCCAGCAGTGGCACCGGGACAGGGGTTCCAAGCTCCTACGAGCAGTACTTC. It yields the protein CASSGTGTGVPSSYEQYF.

The chain carries TRBV19 and TRBJ2-3; TRBD1 might be the D (5 bases). V was trimmed by 4 bases and J by 2 bases, leaving 19 bases between them. Looked up from germline, CDR1 is LNHDA and CDR2 is SQIVND (reference sequence). The CDR3 extends over 17 amino acids. The CDR3 DNA follows: TGTGCCAGTAGTACCCTCAGGGCCCGCACCTTCACAGATACGCAGTATTTT. Its translation is CASSTLRARTFTDTQYF.

The rearrangement uses TRBV4-1 and TRBJ2-5; TRBD2 might be the D (6 bases). V was cut by 4 bases and J by 2 bases, with 11 bases left in between. Germline V gives CDR1 MGHRA, CDR2 YSYEKL. The CDR3 is 14 amino acids. The CDR3 spells CASSPLAAQETQYF. The CDR3, as DNA: TGCGCCAGCAGCCCATTAGCGGCTCAAGAGACCCAGTACTTC.

The rearrangement joins TRBV5-1 to TRBJ1-5, with D possibly TRBD1 on 5 matching bases. V was cut by 3 bases and J by 2 bases, with 15 bases left in between. Germline loops: CDR1 SGHRS, CDR2 YFSETQ. The CDR3 loop spans 16 amino acids. The CDR3 sequence: CASSWGPWVGNQPQHF. DNA of the CDR3: TGCGCCAGCAGCTGGGGCCCTTGGGTTGGCAATCAGCCCCAGCATTTT.

The J gene is TRBJ2-2, the V gene TRBV6-5; D might be TRBD1 (7 bases). CDR1 and CDR2 from the germline V gene are MNHEY and SVGAGI. CDR3 length: 15 amino acids. Trimming pared 5 bases from V and 6 bases from J, leaving 16 bases between. The CDR3 nucleotides are TGTGCCAGCAGTCCCGACAGGGCGGGGTCCGGGGAGCTGTTTTTT. As protein: CASSPDRAGSGELFF.

The V call is TRBV12-3 or TRBV12-4, the J call TRBJ2-7; 7 positions agree with TRBD1. The ends lost 5 bases at V and 4 bases at J; junction bases unmatched: 5. The CDR3 has 13 residues. The CDR3 sequence: CASSTGVQYEQYF. In DNA, the CDR3 is TGTGCCAGCAGTACAGGGGTTCAATACGAGCAGTACTTC.

The chain has TRBV6-5 and TRBJ2-2; D not certain. Germline V CDR1 and CDR2: MNHEY, SVGAGI. There are 12 residues in the CDR3. The germline V and J ends were trimmed by 9 bases and 7 bases, with 12 bases remaining between them. The CDR3 bases are TGTGCCAGTTCACCGCCAGGCGGGGAGCTGTTTTTT. Encoded protein: CASSPPGGELFF.

There are a few counts of this clone. The rearrangement joins TRBV4-1 to TRBJ1-5; D gene ambiguous. V was cut by 0 bases and J by 0 bases, with 15 bases left in between. The CDR3 runs 18 residues. CDR1 and CDR2 from the germline V gene are MGHRA and YSYEKL. The CDR3 region has the DNA TGCGCCAGCAGCCAAGATCCCCGTCTCCTCTCTAGCAATCAGCCCCAGCATTTT. Its translation is CASSQDPRLLSSNQPQHF.

CDR3 in amino acids: CASEPGGTEAFF. In DNA form, the CDR3 reads TGTGCCAGCGAACCAGGGGGCACTGAAGCTTTCTTT. The chain is built from TRBV2 and TRBJ1-1; 7 bases match TRBD1. Germline trimming cut 8 bases from V and 4 bases from J; bases unmatched to any gene: 4. The CDR3 consists of 12 residues. Germline-derived CDR1 and CDR2 are SNHLY and FYNNEI. Looking up the rest from reference TRBV2 and TRBJ1-1 gives the full variable domain: EPEVTQTPSHQVTQMGQEVILRCVPISNHLYFYWYRQILGQKVEFLVSFYNNEISEKSEIFDDQFSVERPDGSNFTLKIRSTKLEDSAMYFCASEPGGTEAFFGQGTRLTVV.

The V gene is TRBV2, the J gene TRBJ2-1; 8 nucleotides line up with TRBD1. The germline V gene has CDR1 SNHLY and CDR2 FYNNEI. The length of the CDR3 is 15 residues. The J segment lost 5 bases and the V segment lost 8 bases, leaving 11 bases of the junction unmatched. CDR3 bases: TGTGCCAGCCGTTGGAGACAGGGGACGCACAATGAGCAGTTCTTC. It yields the protein CASRWRQGTHNEQFF.

The chain is built from TRBV6-2 or TRBV6-3 and TRBJ2-4, with 7 bases matching TRBD2. Germline values: CDR1 MNHEY, CDR2 SVGEGT. The CDR3 extends over 14 amino acids. Losses at the gene ends were 5 bases for V and 1 base for J; bases not matched to a gene: 2. In nucleotides, the CDR3 is TGTGCCAGCAGTCCCGGGGGGGCCAAAAACATTCAGTACTTC. Protein product: CASSPGGAKNIQYF.

This clone was observed a handful of times. This chain connects TRBV4-2 to TRBJ1-5; possibly TRBD1 for D (5 bases). CDR1 is LGHNA, CDR2 YNFKEQ, per germline. The CDR3 sequence is 16 residues long. Trimming shortened V by 0 bases and J by 7 bases, and 16 bases separated the two germline ends. CDR3 sequence reads: CASSQEDFAGDQPQHF. Here the CDR3 DNA reads TGTGCCAGCAGCCAAGAAGACTTTGCGGGGGACCAGCCCCAGCATTTT.

V is TRBV3-1 (or the pseudogene TRBV3-2) and J is TRBJ1-5, with TRBD1 matching 7 bases. The V gene's germline CDR1 is LGHDT and CDR2 YNNKEL (reference sequence). This CDR3 contains 20 residues. The junction had 20 bases not matched to a gene; V was cut back by 0 bases and J by 6 bases. The CDR3 loop reads CASSQDWDGQVPTSVQPQHF. The CDR3 bases are TGTGCCAGCAGCCAAGATTGGGACGGACAGGTCCCCACTAGTGTTCAGCCCCAGCATTTT.

The V call is TRBV13, the J call TRBJ1-2; a possible D gene is TRBD1 (6 bases). There are 13 residues in the CDR3. CDR1 and CDR2 from the germline V gene are PRHDT and FYEKMQ (reference sequence). The V gene lost 4 bases and the J gene lost 2 bases, with 8 bases spanning the gap. Here the CDR3 DNA reads TGTGCCAGCAGCTCGGACAGCAACTATGGCTACACCTTC. Protein sequence: CASSSDSNYGYTF.

The chain combines TRBV11-2 with TRBJ1-5, with D maybe TRBD1 (5 bases). The V gene's germline CDR1 is SGHAT and CDR2 FQNNGV. V dropped 1 base and J dropped 1 base, with 14 bases sitting between them. CDR3 length equals 17 residues. The CDR3 sequence is CASSLGGDWRSNQPQHF. The DNA of the CDR3 is TGTGCCAGCAGCTTAGGGGGGGATTGGAGAAGCAATCAGCCCCAGCATTTT.

This CDR3 reads CATSDWTGEGYTF. The CDR3 nucleotides are TGTGCCACCAGTGATTGGACAGGGGAAGGCTACACCTTC. This chain links TRBV24-1 with TRBJ1-2; 9 bases agree with TRBD1. The CDR3 sequence is 13 residues long. Germline CDR1 is KGHDR and CDR2 is SFDVKD. The junction had 2 bases not matched to a gene; V was cut back by 2 bases and J by 8 bases.

J is TRBJ2-7 and V is TRBV5-4, with TRBD2 identical over 11 bases. This CDR3 region has 16 residues. Per the germline V gene, CDR1 is SGHNT and CDR2 is YYREEE (reference sequence). V shed 3 bases and J 7 bases; nucleotides not matched to a gene: 12. In nucleotides, the CDR3 is TGTGCCAGCAGCTGGAGGGTTAGCGGGGGGGCCGAAGAGCAGTACTTC. It codes for CASSWRVSGGAEEQYF.

Only one count was recorded for this clone. CDR3: CASADSLNYGYTF. The CDR3 coding sequence is TGTGCCAGCGCGGACAGCCTTAACTATGGCTACACCTTC. The J gene is TRBJ1-2, the V gene TRBV10-3; D possibly corresponds to TRBD1 (6 bases). CDR3 size: 13 residues. Germline CDR1 ENHRY, CDR2 SYGVKD. V lost 10 bases and J lost 1, with 13 bases in between.

The chain couples TRBV10-3 to TRBJ2-3; the match to TRBD1 covers 9 bases. This CDR3 has 14 residues. The V gene end was trimmed by 6 bases and the J gene end by 1 base; junction bases not matched to a gene: 2. The germline gives CDR1 ENHRY, CDR2 SYGVKD. In DNA form, the CDR3 reads TGTGCCATCAGCCGGGACAGGGGCACAGATACGCAGTATTTT. This translates into CAISRDRGTDTQYF.

This sequence joins TRBV6-6 and TRBJ2-7; the match to TRBD2 covers 12 bases. The CDR3 runs to 14 residues. The junction had 3 bases not matched to a gene; V was cut back by 5 bases and J by 4 bases. CDR1 is MNHNY and CDR2 is SVGAGI in the germline V gene (reference sequence). CDR3 in DNA: TGTGCCAGCAGTCAAACTAGCGGGAGGTACGAGCAGTACTTC. Residues: CASSQTSGRYEQYF.

This clone was seen more than once but under ten times. The chain is built from TRBV7-2 and TRBJ2-1; no firm D call. Germline assignment: CDR1 SGHTA and CDR2 FQGNSA. CDR3 length: 13 amino acids. V was shortened by 10 bases and J by 4 bases, with 14 bases between the two germline ends. The CDR3: CATRLPHYNEQFF. In DNA, the CDR3 is TGTGCCACCCGCCTACCGCATTACAATGAGCAGTTCTTC. Full variable domain (remainder filled in from reference TRBV7-2 and TRBJ2-1): GAGVSQSPSNKVTEKGKDVELRCDPISGHTALYWYRQSLGQGLEFLIYFQGNSAPDKSGLPSDRFSAERTGGSVSTLTIQRTQQEDSAVYLCATRLPHYNEQFFGPGTRLTVL.

The chain combines TRBV9 with TRBJ2-2; TRBD2 matches 9 bases. The CDR3 extends over 14 amino acids. Per the germline V gene, CDR1 is SGDLS and CDR2 is YYNGEE. The trim removed 3 bases at V and 6 bases at J, leaving 3 bases unmatched. The CDR3 sequence: CASSDSGSAGELFF. The DNA for the CDR3 is TGTGCCAGCAGCGATAGCGGGAGCGCCGGGGAGCTGTTTTTT. Full variable domain (missing parts from reference TRBV9 and TRBJ2-2): DSGVTQTPKHLITATGQRVTLRCSPRSGDLSVYWYQQSLDQGLQFLIQYYNGEERAKGNILERFSAQQFPDLHSELNLSSLELGDSALYFCASSDSGSAGELFFGEGSRLTVL.

This clone was counted between two and nine times. In DNA, the CDR3 is TGTGCCAGCAGCCTCAACGACAGGGTAGGGCAAGCTTTCTTT. It encodes CASSLNDRVGQAFF. The rearrangement joins TRBV28 to TRBJ1-1; 7 bases line up with TRBD1. Unmatched junction bases numbered 13, after V lost 6 bases and J lost 9 bases. This CDR3 is built from 14 residues. Germline lookup yields CDR1 MDHEN and CDR2 SYDVKM.

The chain employs TRBV10-3 and TRBJ1-3; 8 nucleotides match TRBD1. Per germline, CDR1 ENHRY and CDR2 SYGVKD. The CDR3 loop spans 15 amino acids. Trimming cost V 3 bases and J 3 bases; bases outside gene matches: 4. CDR3: CAISDPGQGGNTIYF. CDR3 coding DNA: TGTGCCATCAGTGACCCCGGACAGGGTGGAAACACCATATATTTT.

The rearrangement uses TRBV11-3 and TRBJ2-1; 7 bases are a match to TRBD2. Per the germline V gene, CDR1 is SGHNT and CDR2 is YENEEA. The V gene end was trimmed by 6 bases and the J gene end by 2 bases; junction bases not matched to a gene: 4. The CDR3 sequence is 14 residues long. The CDR3 sequence is CASSRGGAYNEQFF. In DNA, the CDR3 is TGTGCCAGCAGTCGGGGAGGGGCCTACAATGAGCAGTTCTTC.